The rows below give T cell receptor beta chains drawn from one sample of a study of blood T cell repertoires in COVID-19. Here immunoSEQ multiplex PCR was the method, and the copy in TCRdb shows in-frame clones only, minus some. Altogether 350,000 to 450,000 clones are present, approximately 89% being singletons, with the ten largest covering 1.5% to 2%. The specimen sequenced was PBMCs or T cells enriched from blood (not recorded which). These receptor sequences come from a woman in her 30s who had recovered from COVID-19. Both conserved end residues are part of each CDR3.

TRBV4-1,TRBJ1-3,CASSPGQGPSGNTIYF
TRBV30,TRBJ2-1,CAWSHGGNEQFF
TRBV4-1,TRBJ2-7,CASSPGPGQGTYEQYF
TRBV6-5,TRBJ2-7,CASSDGASGTYEQYF
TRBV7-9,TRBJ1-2,CASSLNRPNGYTF
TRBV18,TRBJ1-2,CASSPNPPGQGAANYGYTF
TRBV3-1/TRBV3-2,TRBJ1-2,CASSPGQINYGYTF
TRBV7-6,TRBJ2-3,CASVAGAGDTQYF
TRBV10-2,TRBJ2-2,CASSVTSGTAGELFF
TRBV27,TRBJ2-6,CASSLIRPGTAGANVLTF
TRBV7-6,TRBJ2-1,CASSSRENSYNEQFF
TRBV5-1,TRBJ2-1,CASSLYREGNEQFF
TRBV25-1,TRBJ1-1,CASSGGSGGGVNTEAFF
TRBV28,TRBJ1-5,CASSPPDRVGQPQHF
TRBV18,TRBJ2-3,CASSPLLGTGSADTQYF
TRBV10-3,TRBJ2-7,CAITADRANEQYF
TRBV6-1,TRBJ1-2,CASSDGPGQNNGYTF
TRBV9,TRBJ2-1,CASSADEGLAGDNEQFF
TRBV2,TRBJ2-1,CATQREGPNEQFF
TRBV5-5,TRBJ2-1,CASSLAQGGILGFESEQFF
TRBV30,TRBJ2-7,CAWSESEVHEQYF
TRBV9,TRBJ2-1,CASSVAGGLNEQFF
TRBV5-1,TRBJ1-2,CASSFGRLRPVSYGYTF
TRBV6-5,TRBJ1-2,CASRTGGVVHGYTF
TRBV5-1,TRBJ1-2,CASSLGGSDYGYTF
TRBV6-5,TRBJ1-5,CASTGVTRNQPQHF
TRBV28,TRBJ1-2,CASLLANYGYTF
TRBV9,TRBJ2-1,CASSVVGSSYNEQFF
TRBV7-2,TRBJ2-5,CASSSRLAETQYF
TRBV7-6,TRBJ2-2,CASSFNADREMTGELFF
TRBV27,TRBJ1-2,CASSLFDGGRNGYTF
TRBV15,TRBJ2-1,CATSRKVGQGVSHNEQFF
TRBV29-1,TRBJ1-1,CSVDRDSWGGNTEAFF
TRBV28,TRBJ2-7,CASSSAPGTGGGYEQYF
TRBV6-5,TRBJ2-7,CASGRGAGDEQYF
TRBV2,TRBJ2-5,CASSATRNQETQYF
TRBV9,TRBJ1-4,CASSVYGGRSEKLFF
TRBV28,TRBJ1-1,CASSLIPRGSTEAFF
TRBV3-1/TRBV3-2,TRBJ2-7,CASSPSGYEQYF
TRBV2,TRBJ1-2,CASSPSGESYGYTF
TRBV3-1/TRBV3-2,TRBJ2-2,CASSLQNTGELFF
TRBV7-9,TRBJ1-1,CASSSPGTEAFF
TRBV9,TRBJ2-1,CASSVEPGGPKEQFF
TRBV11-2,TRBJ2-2,CASSLRGGFGELFF
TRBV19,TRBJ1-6,CASSIRGMNSPLHF
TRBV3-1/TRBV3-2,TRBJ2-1,CASSQVSGGYNEQFF
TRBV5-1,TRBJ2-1,CASSSGLAGGPNNEQFF
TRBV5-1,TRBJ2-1,CASSTSVYNEQFF
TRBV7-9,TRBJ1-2,CASNRGTNYGYTF
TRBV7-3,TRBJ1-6,CASSLNSGGDSPLHF
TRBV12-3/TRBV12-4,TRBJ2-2,CASTLQTGELFF
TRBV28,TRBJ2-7,CASAAETNTPDF
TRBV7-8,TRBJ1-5,CASSLGQGHRPQHF
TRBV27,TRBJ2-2,CASGQNTGELFF
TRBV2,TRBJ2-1,CASSEKGARTLYNEQFF
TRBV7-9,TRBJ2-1,CASSSKGQAYNEQFF
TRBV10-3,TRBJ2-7,CATARQGAEEQYF
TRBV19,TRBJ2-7,CASSPSGRGYEQYF
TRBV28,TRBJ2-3,CASSLLPGGTDTQYF